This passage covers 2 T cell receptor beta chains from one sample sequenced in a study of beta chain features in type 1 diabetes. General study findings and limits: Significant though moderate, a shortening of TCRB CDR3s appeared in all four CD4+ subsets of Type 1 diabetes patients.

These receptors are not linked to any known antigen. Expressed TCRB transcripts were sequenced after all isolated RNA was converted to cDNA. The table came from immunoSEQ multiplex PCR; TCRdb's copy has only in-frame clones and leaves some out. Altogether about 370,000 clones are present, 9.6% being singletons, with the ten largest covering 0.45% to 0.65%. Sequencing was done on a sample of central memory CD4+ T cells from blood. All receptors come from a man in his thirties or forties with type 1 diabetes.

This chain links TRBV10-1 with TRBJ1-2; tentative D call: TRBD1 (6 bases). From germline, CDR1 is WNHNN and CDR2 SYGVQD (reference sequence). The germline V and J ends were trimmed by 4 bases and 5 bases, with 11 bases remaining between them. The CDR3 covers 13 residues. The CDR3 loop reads CASSVDRTYGYTF. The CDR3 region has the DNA TGCGCCAGCAGTGTAGACAGGACATATGGCTACACCTTC.

The CDR3 sequence is CASSFGGGSQETQYF. CDR3 nucleotides: TGTGCCAGCAGCTTTGGGGGAGGTTCCCAAGAGACCCAGTACTTC. The rearrangement links TRBV5-6 to TRBJ2-5; a weak D match, TRBD2 (6 bases). The CDR3 totals 15 residues. Germline assignment: CDR1 SGHDT and CDR2 YYEEEE. The V and J ends lost 2 bases and 1 base respectively, with 12 bases between them.